The present entry profiles one T cell receptor beta chain with its context. Its antigen is unknown. These data belong to a study of a mutant IDH1 vaccine in newly diagnosed glioma. Looking at the study overall: Treated patients showed a male proportion of approximately 62%, a female proportion of around 40%, and a mean age of 40.4 years.

Time point denoted: week 11, during vaccination. Each dose of the vaccine consisted of 300 ug of mutant IDH1 20-mer peptide, with topical imiquimod. The CDR3 has 16 residues. The germline V gene has CDR1 MNHEY and CDR2 SMNVEV (reference sequence). The junction had 7 bases not matched to a gene; V was cut back by 6 bases and J by 1 base. Notes on the study in general: No link was apparently found between pseudoprogression and changes in top peripheral T cell clonotypes.

TCRdb's copy holds only in-frame clones and misses some; the assay was immunoSEQ multiplex PCR. The sample has about 66,000 clones, around 80% seen once. This TCR was sampled from a man aged 25-45 years with glioma. This sequence joins TRBV27 and TRBJ2-2; 8 bases line up with TRBD1. Sequenced material: PBMCs, taken from a glioma patient whose treatment included an IDH1 peptide vaccine. The CDR3: CASRKQGAKNTGELFF. The CDR3 DNA is TGTGCCAGCAGAAAGCAGGGGGCGAAGAACACCGGGGAGCTGTTTTTT.